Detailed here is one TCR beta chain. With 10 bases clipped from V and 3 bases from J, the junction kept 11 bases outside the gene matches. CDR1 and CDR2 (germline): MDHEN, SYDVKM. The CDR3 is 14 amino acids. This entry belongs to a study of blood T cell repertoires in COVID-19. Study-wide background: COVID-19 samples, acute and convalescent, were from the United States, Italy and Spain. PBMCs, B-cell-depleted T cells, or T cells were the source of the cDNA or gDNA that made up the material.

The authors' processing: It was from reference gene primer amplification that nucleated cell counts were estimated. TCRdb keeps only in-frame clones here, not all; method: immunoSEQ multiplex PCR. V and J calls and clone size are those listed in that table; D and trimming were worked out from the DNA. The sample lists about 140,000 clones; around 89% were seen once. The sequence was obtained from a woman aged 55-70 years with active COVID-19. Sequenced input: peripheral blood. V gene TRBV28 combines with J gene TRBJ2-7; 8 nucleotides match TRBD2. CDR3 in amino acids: CATFGGRIHYEQYF. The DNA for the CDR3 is TGTGCCACTTTCGGCGGGAGGATACACTACGAGCAGTACTTC. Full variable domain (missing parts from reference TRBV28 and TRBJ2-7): DVKVTQSSRYLVKRTGEKVFLECVQDMDHENMFWYRQDPGLGLRLIYFSYDVKMKEKGDIPEGYSVSREKKERFSLILESASTNQTSMYLCATFGGRIHYEQYFGPGTRLTVT.